This T cell receptor beta chain was sequenced for a study of CD8 T cells in ankylosing spondylitis. General study points: Ankylosing spondylitis blood seemed to carry a telltale TCR beta motif made of about 8 highly homologous variants. Reportedly, significant enrichment of disease-linked clones occurred in matched ankylosing spondylitis synovial fluid. Previous work reported some of these motif variants in the synovial fluid and blood of reactive arthritis. Peripheral blood samples showed relatively rare disease-linked clones, and these clones were CD8+.

Using its own MiXCR run on the 5' RACE reads, TCRdb lists one record per CDR3 protein. The top ten clones hold under 6% of a sample with about 42,000 distinct CDR3 sequences, 2.7% of them seen once. In its sample, this clonotype was seen a few times. Its antigen is not identified. The TCR comes from a male donor with ankylosing spondylitis or in good health (not recorded which). The sequenced sample consisted of blood, either unsorted or a sorted T cell fraction (not recorded which).

The CDR3: CASSVGGVGTDTQYF. CDR3 bases: TGTGCCAGCAGCGTAGGAGGGGTCGGCACAGATACGCAGTATTTT. This rearrangement joins TRBV9 to TRBJ2-3; D tentatively reads TRBD1 or TRBD2 (5 bases each). V was pared by 0 bases and J by 1 base, with 9 bases between. This CDR3 region has 15 residues. Germline V CDR1 and CDR2: SGDLS, YYNGEE.